This paragraph reports one T cell receptor beta chain. Its cognate antigen has yet to be identified. Per-base qualities were not stored, and no clone one base away is much larger. In the prospective study, participants were about 18 to 89 years old, resided in about two dozen geographic areas of the United States, and were enrolled through a virtual design. To assign participants to cohorts, the prospective study relied on clinical history that participants themselves reported in a screening survey and a study questionnaire. Each participant in the prospective study had whole blood, serum and a nasopharyngeal or oropharyngeal swab collected by mobile phlebotomists. Participants in the prospective study had the option to provide additional blood draws and questionnaires over a roughly two-month period. Blood samples from the prospective study were shipped frozen or at room temperature prior to DNA extraction.

For CDR1 and CDR2, the germline V gene lists SNHLY and FYNNEI. Its CDR3 holds 14 amino acids, cysteine through phenylalanine. Only the CDR3 portion is preserved as DNA: 42 bases, with reading frame beginning at the first base. Clipping removes 4 bases from V and 7 bases from J, with 6 as the unmatched junction base count. The data were obtained in a study of blood T cell repertoires in COVID-19 (dated by TCRdb to the early 2020s). Concerning the study at large: Recovered participants in ImmuneRACE Cohort 3 were defined as having two consecutive negative NP/OP PCR tests, clearance from a healthcare professional, or resolution of symptoms. The collaborator samples originated in the United States, Italy and Spain and spanned the acute and convalescent phases of COVID-19. The prospective study material was composed of cDNA or gDNA derived from T cells, B-cell-depleted T cells, or PBMCs. The dataset comprised deeply sampled blood TCRbeta repertoires from subjects exposed to, actively infected with, or recovered from COVID-19. The repertoires were released in a freely available public database meant as a resource for research on the immune response to SARS-CoV-2. Samples came from the ongoing ImmuneRACE study (first 160 participants) plus 1,254 subjects from 6 global collaborators. A de-identified subject ID, COVID-19 status, age in years and sex were almost always included in the sample metadata. HLA class I and class II types, where available, came from metadata supplied by the sample provider rather than from assay-based typing.

What the authors observed across the whole study: The quantity of clinical and demographic metadata differed by source and by participant and was supplied without curation.

The immunoSEQ Assay, a bias-controlled multiplex PCR, was used to amplify TCRbeta CDR3 regions from genomic DNA. Concerning the study's data processing: Nucleated cell counts per sample were estimated from amplification of reference gene primers within the assay. Sequence reads were collapsed and filtered to measure the absolute abundance of every unique TCRbeta CDR3 rearrangement. For each sample, productive Simpson clonality was calculated as the square root of Simpson's diversity index over productive rearrangements. This immuneACCESS table, as held by TCRdb, lists in-frame sequences with V and J called but not all clones. Of the missing ones, under half trace to an unresolved V gene in checked studies; the others have no known cause. V, J and clone size were drawn from that table, and D and trimming were deduced from the DNA. This sample holds about 360,000 clones; roughly 86% were observed only once. The ten largest clones take up more than 1.5% of the sample.

The chain uses TRBV2 and TRBJ1-3; 8 bases in the junction line up with TRBD1. Material: PBMCs or T cells enriched from blood (not recorded which). The clonotype originates from a man aged 40-49 years in a cohort exposed to, infected with or recovered from COVID-19 (not recorded which). The bases are TGTGCCAGCAGTGCGGGACAGGAGTCGAACACCATATATTTT. Translated, this gives CASSAGQESNTIYF.